This TCR beta chain emerged from a study of T cells in localized non-small cell lung cancer. General study findings and limits: Tumor samples were not multi-region, leaving intratumor heterogeneity unexcluded. Compared with tumor, uninvolved adjacent lung displayed greater T cell clonality, ranking highest overall. When the top 100 tumor clones were examined, a median roughly 62 of them also appeared in the adjacent lung, which was paired and uninvolved. Longer overall survival was seen with higher T cell density measured in blood.

Germline CDR1 reads SNHLY; CDR2 reads FYNNEI. The CDR3 totals 14 residues. V lost 6 bases and J 3 bases, leaving 15 bases between the germline ends. The table came from immunoSEQ multiplex PCR; TCRdb's copy has only in-frame clones and leaves some out. The data show 70,000 or so clones, roughly 80% seen once. As to this clone: Antigen unknown.

This TCR came from an older female donor with stage I lung adenocarcinoma. Source: peripheral blood, taken before any cancer treatment. This chain connects TRBV2 to TRBJ2-7; D perhaps matches TRBD1 (5 bases). The CDR3 DNA reads TGTGCCAGCAGAGGGGCTACCCAATACTACGAGCAGTACTTC. It specifies CASRGATQYYEQYF.